This TCR beta chain derives from a study of blood T cell repertoires in COVID-19. V shed 5 bases, J shed 1 base, and the junction held 4 bases outside the gene matches. The CDR3 runs to 15 residues. In germline, CDR1 is MNHEY, CDR2 SVGEGT. Some clones are missing from TCRdb's copy, which holds only in-frame ones; the method was immunoSEQ multiplex PCR. The sample lists approximately 170,000 clones; under 80% were seen once. The chain is built from TRBV6-2 or TRBV6-3 and TRBJ2-3; 9 nucleotides match TRBD1. The TCR originated in a woman aged 45 to 65 with acute or convalescent COVID-19. Sequencing was done on a sample of peripheral blood. CDR3: CASSGTGIGTDTQYF. The CDR3 nucleotides read TGTGCCAGCAGTGGGACAGGGATAGGCACAGATACGCAGTATTTT.